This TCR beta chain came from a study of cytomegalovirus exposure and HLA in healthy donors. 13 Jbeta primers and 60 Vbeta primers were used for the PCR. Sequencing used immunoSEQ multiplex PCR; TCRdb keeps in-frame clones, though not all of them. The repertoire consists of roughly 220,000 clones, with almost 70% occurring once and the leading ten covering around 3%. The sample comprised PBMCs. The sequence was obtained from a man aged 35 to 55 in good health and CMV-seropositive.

The CDR3 loop is CASSIRRGTEAFF. CDR3 nucleotides: TGTGCCAGTAGTATCCGGAGGGGCACTGAAGCTTTCTTT. The V gene is TRBV19, the J gene TRBJ1-1, with a tentative D call TRBD1 (5 bases). V lost 3 bases to trimming and J lost 4 bases, with 9 bases between them. The CDR3 loop spans 13 amino acids. Germline assignment: CDR1 LNHDA and CDR2 SQIVND (reference sequence).